What follows are 2 T cell receptor beta chains derived from one specimen sequenced in a study of patients and donors after allogeneic stem cell transplantation. MiXCR was run by TCRdb on the RT-PCR reads, yielding one entry per CDR3 protein. The sample lists about 200,000 distinct CDR3 sequences, around two fifths occurring once. Sample: blood, either unsorted or a sorted T cell fraction (not recorded which). These receptor sequences come from a human donor who was either an allogeneic HSCT recipient or a stem cell or donor lymphocyte infusion donor (not recorded which). It is not recorded whose cells these are; they may come from a transplant donor.

The genes are TRBV28 and TRBJ2-7; D gene uncertain. With 2 bases removed from V and 0 bases from J, the gap between germline ends came to 8 bases. The CDR3 has 14 residues. Germline CDR1 reads MDHEN; CDR2 reads SYDVKM. The CDR3 sequence: CASSLKPYSYEQYF. The CDR3, as DNA: TGTGCCAGCAGTTTAAAGCCGTACTCCTACGAGCAGTACTTC.

This chain joins TRBV5-1 and TRBJ2-7; D remains ambiguous. This CDR3 is built from 13 residues. The ends were cut back, 2 bases at V and 1 base at J, with 7 bases in the middle. CDR1 is SGHRS and CDR2 is YFSETQ in the germline V gene. The CDR3 loop is CASSLRVSYEQYF. The CDR3 DNA sequence: TGCGCCAGCAGCTTACGGGTTTCCTACGAGCAGTACTTC.